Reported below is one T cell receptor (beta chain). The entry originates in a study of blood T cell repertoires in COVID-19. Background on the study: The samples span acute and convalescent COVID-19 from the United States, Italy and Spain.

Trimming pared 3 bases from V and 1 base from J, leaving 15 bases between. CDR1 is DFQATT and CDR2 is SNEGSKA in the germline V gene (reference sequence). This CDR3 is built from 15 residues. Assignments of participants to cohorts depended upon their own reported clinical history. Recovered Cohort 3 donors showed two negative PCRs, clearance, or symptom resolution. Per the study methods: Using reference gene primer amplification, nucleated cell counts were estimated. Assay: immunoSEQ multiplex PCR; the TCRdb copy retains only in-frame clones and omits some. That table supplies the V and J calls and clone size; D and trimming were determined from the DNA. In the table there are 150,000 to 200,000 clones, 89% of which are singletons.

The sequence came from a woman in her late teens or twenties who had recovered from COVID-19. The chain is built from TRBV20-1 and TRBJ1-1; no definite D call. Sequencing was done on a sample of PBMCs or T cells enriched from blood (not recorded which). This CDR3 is CSASFIGIRNTEAFF. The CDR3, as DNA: TGCAGTGCTAGTTTCATCGGGATTCGGAACACTGAAGCTTTCTTT.